This TCR beta chain was found in a study of T cell changes during pregnancy in multiple sclerosis. This CDR3 has 14 residues. Germline loops: CDR1 ENHRY, CDR2 SYGVKD. Trimming removed 7 bases from V and 1 base from J, with 10 bases in between. This clone was recorded only once. Here immunoSEQ multiplex PCR was the method, and the copy in TCRdb shows in-frame clones only, minus some. The sample contains 35,000 to 45,000 clones, around nine tenths of which appear only once. The sample here was CD4+ T cells from peripheral blood mononuclear cells, taken after pregnancy. The clonotype comes from a female donor in good health, enrolled as a control in a pregnancy study. V usage is TRBV10-3 and J usage is TRBJ2-2; D is possibly TRBD1 (5 bases). This chain's CDR3 is CAITPGRNTGELFF. In DNA form, the CDR3 reads TGTGCCATCACCCCAGGGCGGAACACCGGGGAGCTGTTTTTT.